This passage covers 2 T cell receptor beta chains from one sample sequenced in a study of T cells in women clearing cervical HPV infection. The table came from immunoSEQ multiplex PCR; TCRdb's copy has only in-frame clones and leaves some out. The data include approximately 35,000 clones; the top ten clones carry roughly 3.5%. Sequencing used blood buffy coat. The receptor source for this set is a woman aged 18 to 75 with a cervical HPV16 infection that either progressed to CIN3+ or cleared (not recorded which).

As regards this clone: The CDR3 end is not reached by the read, which stops 3 residues before it; the germline J gene fills it in. The chain carries TRBV19 and TRBJ1-2; 7 bases are a match to TRBD1. Germline V lookup: CDR1 LNHDA, CDR2 SQIVND (reference sequence). The CDR3 consists of 13 residues. The DNA read from the CDR3 is TGTGCCAGTAGTTCCGGGACAGCCGCCCGC. Amino acids: CASSSGTAAR. From start to end, the CDR3 is CASSSGTAARYTF.

In regard to this clone: The read stops 3 residues short of the end of the CDR3; the missing end is completed from the germline J gene. The chain couples TRBV5-8 to TRBJ2-7, with D tentatively TRBD1 (6 bases). V was pared by 4 bases and J by 1 base, with 9 bases between. Germline CDR1 and CDR2: SGHTS and YDEGEE. This CDR3 comprises 13 residues. The part of the CDR3 DNA that was read is TGTGCCAGCAGCAACAGGGTTTCCTACGAG. It specifies CASSNRVSYE. The complete CDR3 protein is CASSNRVSYEQYF.